Following are 9 T cell receptor beta chains from one sample sequenced in a study of blood T cell repertoires in COVID-19. TCRdb's copy holds only in-frame clones and misses some; the assay was immunoSEQ multiplex PCR. The sample yields around 300,000 clones, roughly 85% seen once. Sequenced: peripheral blood. These receptors were collected from a woman aged 70 to 79 with acute or convalescent COVID-19.

The V gene is TRBV28, the J gene TRBJ1-1; TRBD1 matches at 9 bases. The V gene end was trimmed by 3 bases and the J gene end by 3 bases; junction bases not matched to a gene: 5. Germline CDR1 is MDHEN and CDR2 is SYDVKM. CDR3 length equals 15 residues. The DNA for the CDR3 is TGTGCCAGCAGTTTCGAGGGACAGGGTTACACTGAAGCTTTCTTT. It translates to CASSFEGQGYTEAFF.

The J gene is TRBJ2-1, the V gene TRBV30, with D perhaps matching TRBD2 (7 bases). The CDR3 length is 15 residues. The V gene's germline CDR1 is GTSNPN and CDR2 SVGIG (reference sequence). The V end was cut by 1 base, the J end by 10 bases, with 20 bases between. The DNA of the CDR3 is TGTGCCTGGAGTGGGGGGCGCGGGGGTCAATTCGAGCAGTTCTTC. This gives the protein CAWSGGRGGQFEQFF.

The chain couples TRBV5-1 to TRBJ2-2, with D tentatively TRBD2 (5 bases). The V and J ends lost 2 bases and 4 bases respectively, with 12 bases between them. This CDR3 spans 15 amino acids. The germline V gene has CDR1 SGHRS and CDR2 YFSETQ. The CDR3 sequence: CASSFRGRGTGELFF. CDR3 sequence (DNA): TGCGCCAGCAGCTTCCGAGGTCGGGGCACCGGGGAGCTGTTTTTT.

The chain combines TRBV27 with TRBJ1-5, with 9 bases lining up with TRBD1. The CDR3 is 15 amino acids. Germline CDR1 MNHEY, CDR2 SMNVEV (reference sequence). V shed 6 bases and J 2 bases; nucleotides not matched to a gene: 5. The CDR3 DNA reads TGTGCCAGCAGACCGACAGGGGGGCGCAATCAGCCCCAGCATTTT. It encodes CASRPTGGRNQPQHF.

The CDR3 here is CSVVEGAYNEQFF. The CDR3 nucleotides are TGCAGCGTTGTTGAGGGAGCCTACAATGAGCAGTTCTTC. V usage is TRBV29-1 and J usage is TRBJ2-1; perhaps TRBD2 as D (5 bases). The V end was cut by 4 bases, the J end by 2 bases, with 9 bases between. This CDR3 region has 13 residues. Germline V gene lookup returns CDR1 SQVTM and CDR2 ANQGSEA.

The V gene is TRBV18, the J gene TRBJ2-2; possibly TRBD1 for D (5 bases). The CDR3 contains 19 residues. The germline V and J ends were trimmed by 0 bases and 7 bases, with 24 bases remaining between them. Germline CDR1 reads KGHSH; CDR2 reads LQKENI. DNA for the CDR3: TGTGCCAGCTCACCACCCTTCTATCCAGGCGTTTGGGGCATCGGGGAGCTGTTTTTT. Translated, it gives CASSPPFYPGVWGIGELFF. The full variable domain, rest sourced from reference TRBV18 and TRBJ2-2, is NAGVMQNPRHLVRRRGQEARLRCSPMKGHSHVYWYRQLPEEGLKFMVYLQKENIIDESGMPKERFSAEFPKEGPSILRIQQVVRGDSAAYFCASSPPFYPGVWGIGELFFGEGSRLTVL.

CDR3 DNA: TGTGCCAGCAGCTTAGCCCCTGGAGCGGGGAACACAGATACGCAGTATTTT. Translating gives CASSLAPGAGNTDTQYF. This chain connects TRBV7-6 to TRBJ2-3; TRBD2 matches at 7 bases. V shed 0 bases and J 2 bases; nucleotides not matched to a gene: 8. The CDR3 is 17 amino acids. The V gene's germline CDR1 is SGHVS and CDR2 FNYEAQ.

The gene calls are TRBV3-1 (or the pseudogene TRBV3-2) and TRBJ2-1, with D maybe TRBD2 (6 bases). The CDR3 runs to 16 residues. CDR1 and CDR2 (germline): LGHDT, YNNKEL (reference sequence). V lost 0 bases and J 9 bases, leaving 18 bases between the germline ends. This CDR3 reads CASSQDVWGVGGEQFF. The CDR3 bases are TGTGCCAGCAGCCAAGATGTCTGGGGGGTTGGTGGTGAGCAGTTCTTC.

The chain is built from TRBV18 and TRBJ1-1, with a tentative D call TRBD1 (5 bases). Trimming took 2 bases from V and 7 from J, leaving 8 bases between them. CDR1 is KGHSH, CDR2 LQKENI, per germline. The CDR3 contains 12 residues. CDR3 DNA sequence: TGTGCCAGCTCACCAACTCAGGGTGAAGCTTTCTTT. It codes for CASSPTQGEAFF.